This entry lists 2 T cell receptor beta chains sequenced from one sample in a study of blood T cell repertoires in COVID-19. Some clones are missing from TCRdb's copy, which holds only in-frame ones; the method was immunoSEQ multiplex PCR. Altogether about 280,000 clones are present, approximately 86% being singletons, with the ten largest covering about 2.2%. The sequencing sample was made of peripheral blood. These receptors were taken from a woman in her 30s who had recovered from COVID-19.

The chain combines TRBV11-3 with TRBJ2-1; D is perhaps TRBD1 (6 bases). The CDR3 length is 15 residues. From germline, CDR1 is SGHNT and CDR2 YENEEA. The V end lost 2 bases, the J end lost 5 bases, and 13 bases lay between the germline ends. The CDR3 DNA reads TGTGCCAGCAGCTTAAACACAGGGTCTAACAATGAGCAGTTCTTC. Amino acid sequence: CASSLNTGSNNEQFF.

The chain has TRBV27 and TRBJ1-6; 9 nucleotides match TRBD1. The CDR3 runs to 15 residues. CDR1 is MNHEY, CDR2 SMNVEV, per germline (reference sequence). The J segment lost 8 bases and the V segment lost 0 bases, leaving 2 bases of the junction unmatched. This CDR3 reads CASSLSWTGDSPLHF. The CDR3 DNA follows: TGTGCCAGCAGTTTATCTTGGACAGGGGATTCACCCCTCCACTTT.